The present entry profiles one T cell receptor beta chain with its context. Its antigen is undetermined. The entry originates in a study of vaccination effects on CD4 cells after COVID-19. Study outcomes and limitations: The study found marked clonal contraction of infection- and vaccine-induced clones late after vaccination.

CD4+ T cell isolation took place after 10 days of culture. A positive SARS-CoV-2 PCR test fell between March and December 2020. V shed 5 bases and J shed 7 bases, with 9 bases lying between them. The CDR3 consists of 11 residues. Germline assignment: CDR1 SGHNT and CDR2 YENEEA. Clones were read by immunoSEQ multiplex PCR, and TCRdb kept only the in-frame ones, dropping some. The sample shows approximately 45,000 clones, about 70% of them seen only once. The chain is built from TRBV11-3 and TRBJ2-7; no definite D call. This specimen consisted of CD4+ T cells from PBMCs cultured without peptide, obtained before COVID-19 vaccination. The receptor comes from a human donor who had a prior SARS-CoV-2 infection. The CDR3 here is CASSGVGEQYF. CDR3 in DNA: TGTGCCAGCAGCGGAGTGGGGGAGCAGTACTTC.